These T cell receptor beta chains were read from a single sample in a study of cytomegalovirus exposure and HLA in healthy donors. Clones were read by immunoSEQ multiplex PCR, and TCRdb kept only the in-frame ones, dropping some. The profile shows around 140,000 clones, roughly 87% of them singletons. The sequencing sample was made of PBMCs. The receptors stem from a woman under 30 in good health and CMV-seronegative. The CDR3 runs from the conserved cysteine through the conserved F or W. Fields, in order: D gene, J gene, clone size, V gene, CDR3 protein, CDR3 DNA. D genes are given only for firm matches. Rows may omit the clone size; those that give it use once, few, many or a size class.

d_call: .; j_call: TRBJ1-2; clone_size: .; v_call: TRBV29-1; cdr3_aa: CSVEIYDGYTF; cdr3_nt: TGCAGCGTAGAGATATATGATGGCTACACCTTC
d_call: TRBD1; j_call: TRBJ1-1; clone_size: .; v_call: TRBV4-1; cdr3_aa: CASSQSDRTYTEAFF; cdr3_nt: TGCGCCAGCAGCCAATCGGACAGGACTTACACTGAAGCTTTCTTT
d_call: TRBD1; j_call: TRBJ1-1; clone_size: .; v_call: TRBV29-1; cdr3_aa: CSVEDRDRNTEAFF; cdr3_nt: TGCAGCGTTGAAGATAGGGACAGGAACACTGAAGCTTTCTTT
d_call: TRBD1; j_call: TRBJ1-5; clone_size: .; v_call: TRBV6-6; cdr3_aa: CASSRDRGQGQPQHF; cdr3_nt: TGTGCCAGCAGTCGGGACAGGGGGCAGGGTCAGCCCCAGCATTTT
d_call: TRBD1; j_call: TRBJ1-1; clone_size: .; v_call: TRBV5-1; cdr3_aa: CASSQGQGTEAFF; cdr3_nt: TGCGCCAGCAGCCAGGGACAGGGTACAGAAGCTTTCTTT
d_call: TRBD2; j_call: TRBJ2-7; clone_size: .; v_call: TRBV5-6; cdr3_aa: CASSWTSYEQYF; cdr3_nt: TGTGCCAGCAGCTGGACTAGCTACGAGCAGTACTTC
d_call: .; j_call: TRBJ2-7; clone_size: .; v_call: TRBV13; cdr3_aa: CASSEQGYEQYF; cdr3_nt: TGTGCCAGCAGCGAACAGGGCTACGAGCAGTACTTC
d_call: TRBD2; j_call: TRBJ2-5; clone_size: .; v_call: TRBV5-1; cdr3_aa: CASSAQRGGPIGETQYF; cdr3_nt: TGCGCCAGCAGCGCGCAGCGGGGGGGCCCAATAGGAGAGACCCAGTACTTC
d_call: TRBD1; j_call: TRBJ1-2; clone_size: .; v_call: TRBV18; cdr3_aa: CASSPTGQRQGMDGYTF; cdr3_nt: TGTGCCAGCTCGCCAACGGGTCAGAGACAGGGCATGGATGGCTACACCTTC
d_call: .; j_call: TRBJ2-1; clone_size: once; v_call: TRBV6-6; cdr3_aa: CASSYSLANEQFF; cdr3_nt: TGTGCCAGCAGTTACTCACTAGCCAATGAGCAGTTCTTC
d_call: .; j_call: TRBJ2-7; clone_size: few; v_call: TRBV9; cdr3_aa: CASSRGGEPSYEQYF; cdr3_nt: TGTGCCAGCAGCAGGGGAGGCGAGCCCTCCTACGAGCAGTACTTC
d_call: TRBD1; j_call: TRBJ1-6; clone_size: .; v_call: TRBV9; cdr3_aa: CASSDRGLSPLHF; cdr3_nt: TGTGCCAGCAGCGACAGGGGGTTGTCACCCCTCCACTTT
d_call: .; j_call: TRBJ1-2; clone_size: .; v_call: TRBV7-8; cdr3_aa: CASSQTGNVYGYTF; cdr3_nt: TGTGCCAGCAGCCAAACAGGGAACGTCTATGGCTACACCTTC
d_call: TRBD1; j_call: TRBJ1-5; clone_size: once; v_call: TRBV6-5; cdr3_aa: CASMTRTGGDQPQHF; cdr3_nt: TGTGCCAGCATGACTCGGACAGGGGGGGACCAGCCCCAGCATTTT
d_call: TRBD1; j_call: TRBJ2-5; clone_size: .; v_call: TRBV7-2; cdr3_aa: CASSSRQGGRETQYF; cdr3_nt: TGTGCCAGCAGCTCGAGACAGGGGGGCCGTGAGACCCAGTACTTC
d_call: .; j_call: TRBJ1-1; clone_size: .; v_call: TRBV6-5; cdr3_aa: CASSYSSRTEAFF; cdr3_nt: TGTGCCAGCAGTTACTCATCTCGCACTGAAGCTTTCTTT
d_call: .; j_call: TRBJ1-1; clone_size: .; v_call: TRBV6-5; cdr3_aa: CASSDRQVLINEAFF; cdr3_nt: TGTGCCAGCAGCGATCGACAGGTCTTGATTAATGAAGCTTTCTTT
d_call: .; j_call: TRBJ2-2; clone_size: .; v_call: TRBV6-4; cdr3_aa: CASSGRGTGELFF; cdr3_nt: TGTGCCAGCAGTGGAAGGGGGACCGGGGAGCTGTTTTTT
d_call: TRBD2; j_call: TRBJ2-3; clone_size: .; v_call: TRBV4-2; cdr3_aa: CASSYTPVAGGATDTQYF; cdr3_nt: TGTGCCAGCAGCTACACCCCAGTAGCGGGGGGCGCCACAGATACGCAGTATTTT
d_call: .; j_call: TRBJ1-1; clone_size: once; v_call: TRBV12-5; cdr3_aa: CASGLVLLTNTEAFF; cdr3_nt: TGTGCTAGTGGTTTGGTACTTTTAACGAACACTGAAGCTTTCTTT
d_call: .; j_call: TRBJ1-2; clone_size: .; v_call: TRBV27; cdr3_aa: CASSLEGLYGYTF; cdr3_nt: TGTGCCAGCAGTTTGGAGGGGCTTTATGGCTACACCTTC
d_call: .; j_call: TRBJ1-1; clone_size: .; v_call: TRBV19; cdr3_aa: CASLGGGAQDTEAFF; cdr3_nt: TGTGCCAGTCTAGGGGGGGGCGCCCAGGACACTGAAGCTTTCTTT
d_call: .; j_call: TRBJ2-3; clone_size: once; v_call: TRBV6-1; cdr3_aa: CASSESPWATDTQYF; cdr3_nt: TGTGCCAGCAGTGAATCTCCATGGGCCACAGATACGCAGTATTTT
d_call: .; j_call: TRBJ1-4; clone_size: many; v_call: TRBV4-1; cdr3_aa: CASSPHRADNEKLFF; cdr3_nt: TGCGCCAGCAGCCCACACAGGGCCGATAATGAAAAACTGTTTTTT
d_call: .; j_call: TRBJ2-3; clone_size: .; v_call: TRBV25-1; cdr3_aa: CASSVENTDTQYF; cdr3_nt: TGTGCCAGCAGTGTGGAGAACACAGATACGCAGTATTTT
d_call: TRBD2; j_call: TRBJ2-5; clone_size: .; v_call: TRBV14; cdr3_aa: CASSPWTSGSAAQYF; cdr3_nt: TGTGCCAGCAGCCCGTGGACTAGCGGGTCCGCGGCCCAGTACTTC
d_call: .; j_call: TRBJ2-3; clone_size: .; v_call: TRBV5-1; cdr3_aa: CASSLEEVTSTQYF; cdr3_nt: TGCGCCAGCAGCTTGGAGGAGGTGACTTCTACGCAGTATTTT
d_call: TRBD1; j_call: TRBJ1-3; clone_size: .; v_call: TRBV10-3; cdr3_aa: CAISPTGTGANTLSGNTIYF; cdr3_nt: TGTGCCATCAGCCCCACCGGGACAGGGGCCAACACCCTCTCTGGAAACACCATATATTTT
d_call: .; j_call: TRBJ1-5; clone_size: .; v_call: TRBV6-1; cdr3_aa: CASRAIGSGNQPQHF; cdr3_nt: TGTGCCAGCAGGGCTATTGGGTCGGGGAATCAGCCCCAGCATTTT
d_call: TRBD2; j_call: TRBJ2-1; clone_size: .; v_call: TRBV7-9; cdr3_aa: CASSSRVGLAGFEQFF; cdr3_nt: TGTGCCAGCAGTTCTAGAGTGGGACTAGCGGGCTTTGAGCAGTTCTTC
d_call: .; j_call: TRBJ2-5; clone_size: .; v_call: TRBV27; cdr3_aa: CASSLSPPWEETQYF; cdr3_nt: TGTGCCAGCAGTTTATCTCCCCCCTGGGAGGAGACCCAGTACTTC
d_call: .; j_call: TRBJ2-6; clone_size: .; v_call: TRBV4-1; cdr3_aa: CASSLAGSGANVLTF; cdr3_nt: TGCGCCAGCAGCCTAGCCGGGTCTGGGGCCAACGTCCTGACTTTC
d_call: TRBD2; j_call: TRBJ2-7; clone_size: .; v_call: TRBV19; cdr3_aa: CASSKGGLAWDEQYF; cdr3_nt: TGTGCCAGTAGTAAGGGAGGACTAGCGTGGGACGAGCAGTACTTC
d_call: TRBD1; j_call: TRBJ1-2; clone_size: .; v_call: TRBV19; cdr3_aa: CASSNRGPYNYGYTF; cdr3_nt: TGTGCCAGTTCTAACAGGGGGCCCTACAACTATGGCTACACCTTC
d_call: .; j_call: TRBJ1-2; clone_size: .; v_call: TRBV6-5; cdr3_aa: CASSYFRGSGYTF; cdr3_nt: TGTGCCAGCAGTTACTTCAGGGGTAGCGGCTACACCTTC
d_call: .; j_call: TRBJ1-5; clone_size: .; v_call: TRBV15; cdr3_aa: CATSRDLYSNQPQHF; cdr3_nt: TGTGCCACCAGCAGAGACCTATATAGCAATCAGCCCCAGCATTTT
d_call: TRBD2; j_call: TRBJ2-3; clone_size: .; v_call: TRBV4-2; cdr3_aa: CASSPGVAGGNTDTQYF; cdr3_nt: TGTGCCAGCAGCCCGGGGGTAGCGGGGGGAAACACAGATACGCAGTATTTT
d_call: TRBD1; j_call: TRBJ2-7; clone_size: .; v_call: TRBV23-1; cdr3_aa: CASSQGGTGSYEQYF; cdr3_nt: TGCGCCAGCAGTCAAGGCGGGACAGGCTCCTACGAGCAGTACTTC
d_call: TRBD2; j_call: TRBJ2-2; clone_size: once; v_call: TRBV23-1; cdr3_aa: CASSAEPGGWGRELFF; cdr3_nt: TGCGCCAGCAGCGCCGAACCCGGGGGGTGGGGCCGGGAGCTGTTTTTT
d_call: TRBD1; j_call: TRBJ2-5; clone_size: .; v_call: TRBV6-5; cdr3_aa: CASSSGGGLETQYF; cdr3_nt: TGTGCCAGCAGTTCAGGGGGCGGATTAGAGACCCAGTACTTC
d_call: TRBD2; j_call: TRBJ2-1; clone_size: .; v_call: TRBV27; cdr3_aa: CASRGTSGGHSSYNEQFF; cdr3_nt: TGTGCCAGCAGAGGGACTAGCGGGGGCCATAGCTCCTACAATGAGCAGTTCTTC
d_call: TRBD1; j_call: TRBJ1-2; clone_size: .; v_call: TRBV6-1; cdr3_aa: CASSEDNRGYGYTF; cdr3_nt: TGTGCCAGCAGTGAAGATAACAGGGGATATGGCTACACCTTC